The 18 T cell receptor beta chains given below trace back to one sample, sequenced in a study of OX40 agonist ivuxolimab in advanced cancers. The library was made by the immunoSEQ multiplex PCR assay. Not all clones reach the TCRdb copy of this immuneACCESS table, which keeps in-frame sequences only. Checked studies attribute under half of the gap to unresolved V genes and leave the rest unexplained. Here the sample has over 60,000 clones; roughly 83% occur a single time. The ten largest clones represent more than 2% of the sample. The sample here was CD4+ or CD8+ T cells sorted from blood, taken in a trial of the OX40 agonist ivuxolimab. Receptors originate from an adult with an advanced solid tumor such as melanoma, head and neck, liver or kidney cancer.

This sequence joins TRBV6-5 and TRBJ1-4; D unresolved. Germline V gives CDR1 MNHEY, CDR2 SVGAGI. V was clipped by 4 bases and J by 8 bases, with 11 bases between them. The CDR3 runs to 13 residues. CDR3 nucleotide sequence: TGTGCCAGCAGTTTGGGGTTGGGGGAAAAACTGTTTTTT. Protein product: CASSLGLGEKLFF.

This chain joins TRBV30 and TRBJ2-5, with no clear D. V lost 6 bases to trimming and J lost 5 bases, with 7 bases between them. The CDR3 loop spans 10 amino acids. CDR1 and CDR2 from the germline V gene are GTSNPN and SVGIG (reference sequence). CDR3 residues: CACGRETQYF. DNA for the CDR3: TGTGCCTGCGGACGGGAGACCCAGTACTTC. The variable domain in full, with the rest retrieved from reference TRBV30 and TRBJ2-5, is SQTIHQWPATLVQPVGSPLSLECTVEGTSNPNLYWYRQAAGRGLQLLFYSVGIGQISSEVPQNLSASRPQDRQFILSSKKLLLSDSGFYLCACGRETQYFGPGTRLLVL.

The CDR3, as DNA: TGTGCCAGCTCACCTTCTCCCGGGGGCGGATTCTCCTACGAGCAGTACTTC. Residues: CASSPSPGGGFSYEQYF. The chain couples TRBV18 to TRBJ2-7; D is possibly TRBD1 or TRBD2 (6 bases each). V lost 3 bases and J 0 bases, leaving 18 bases between the germline ends. CDR3 length: 17 residues. Germline V lookup: CDR1 KGHSH, CDR2 LQKENI.

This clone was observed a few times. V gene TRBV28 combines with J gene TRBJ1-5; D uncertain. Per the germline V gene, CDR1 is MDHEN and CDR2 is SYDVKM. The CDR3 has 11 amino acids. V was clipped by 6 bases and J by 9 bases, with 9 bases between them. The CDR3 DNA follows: TGTGCCAGCAGCGGGGAACGGCCCCAGCATTTT. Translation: CASSGERPQHF.

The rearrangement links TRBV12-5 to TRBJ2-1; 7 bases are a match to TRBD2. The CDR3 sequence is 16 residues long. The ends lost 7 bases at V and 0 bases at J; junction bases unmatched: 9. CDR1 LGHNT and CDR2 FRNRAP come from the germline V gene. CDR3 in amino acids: CASVSPLAASYNEQFF. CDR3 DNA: TGTGCTAGTGTCTCTCCCCTAGCGGCCTCCTACAATGAGCAGTTCTTC.

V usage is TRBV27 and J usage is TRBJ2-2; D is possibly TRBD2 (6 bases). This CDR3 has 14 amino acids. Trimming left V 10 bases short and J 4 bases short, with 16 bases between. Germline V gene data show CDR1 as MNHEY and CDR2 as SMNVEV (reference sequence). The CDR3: CATARVGGTGELFF. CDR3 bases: TGTGCCACCGCCAGGGTCGGGGGCACCGGGGAGCTGTTTTTT.

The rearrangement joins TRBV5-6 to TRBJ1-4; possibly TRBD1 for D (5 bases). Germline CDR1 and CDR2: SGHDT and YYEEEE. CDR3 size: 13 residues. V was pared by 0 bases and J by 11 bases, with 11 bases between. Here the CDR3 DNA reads TGTGCCAGCAGCTTGGTCAGGGTAGGGAAACTGTTTTTT. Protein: CASSLVRVGKLFF.

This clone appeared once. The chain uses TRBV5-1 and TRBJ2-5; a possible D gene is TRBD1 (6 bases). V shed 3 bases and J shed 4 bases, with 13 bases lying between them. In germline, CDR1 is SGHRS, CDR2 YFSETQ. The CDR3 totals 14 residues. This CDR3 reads CASSYRDKGETQYF. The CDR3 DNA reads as TGCGCCAGCAGCTACCGGGACAAGGGAGAGACCCAGTACTTC.

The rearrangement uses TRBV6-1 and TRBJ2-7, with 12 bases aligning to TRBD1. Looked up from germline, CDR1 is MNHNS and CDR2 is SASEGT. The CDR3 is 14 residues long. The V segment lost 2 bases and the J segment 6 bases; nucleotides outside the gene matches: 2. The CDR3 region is CASSEPGQGAEQYF. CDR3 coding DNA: TGTGCCAGCAGTGAACCGGGACAGGGGGCCGAGCAGTACTTC.

The CDR3 spells CSVADRRMNTEAFF. The CDR3 DNA reads as TGCAGCGTTGCCGACAGGCGGATGAACACTGAAGCTTTCTTT. The V gene is TRBV29-1, the J gene TRBJ1-1; D is possibly TRBD1 (6 bases). V lost 4 bases and J 0 bases, leaving 12 bases between the germline ends. The CDR3 totals 14 residues. Germline CDR1 reads SQVTM; CDR2 reads ANQGSEA.

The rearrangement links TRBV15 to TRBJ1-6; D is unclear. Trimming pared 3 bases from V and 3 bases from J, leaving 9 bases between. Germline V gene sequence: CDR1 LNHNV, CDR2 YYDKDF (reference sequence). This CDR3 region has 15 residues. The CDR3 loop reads CATSREGGYNSPLHF. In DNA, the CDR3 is TGTGCCACCAGCAGGGAGGGAGGCTATAATTCACCCCTCCACTTT.

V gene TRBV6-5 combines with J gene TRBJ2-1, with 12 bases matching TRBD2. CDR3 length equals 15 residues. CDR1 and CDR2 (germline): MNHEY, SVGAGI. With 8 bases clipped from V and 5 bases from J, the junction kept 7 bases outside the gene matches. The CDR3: CASASGGAGNNEQFF. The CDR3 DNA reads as TGTGCCAGCGCTAGCGGGGGGGCCGGAAACAATGAGCAGTTCTTC.

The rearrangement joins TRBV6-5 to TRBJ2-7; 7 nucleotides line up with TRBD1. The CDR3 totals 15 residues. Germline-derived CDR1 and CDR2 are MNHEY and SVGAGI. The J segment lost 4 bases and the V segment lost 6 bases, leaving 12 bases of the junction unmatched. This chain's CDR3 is CASRTGQAIPYEQYF. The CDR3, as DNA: TGTGCCAGCAGAACCGGACAGGCGATTCCTTACGAGCAGTACTTC.

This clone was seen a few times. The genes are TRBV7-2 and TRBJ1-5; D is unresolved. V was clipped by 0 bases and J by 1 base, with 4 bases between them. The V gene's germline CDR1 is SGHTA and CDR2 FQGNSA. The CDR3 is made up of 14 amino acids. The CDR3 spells CASSLAGSNQPQHF. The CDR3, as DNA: TGTGCCAGCAGCTTAGCAGGGAGCAATCAGCCCCAGCATTTT.

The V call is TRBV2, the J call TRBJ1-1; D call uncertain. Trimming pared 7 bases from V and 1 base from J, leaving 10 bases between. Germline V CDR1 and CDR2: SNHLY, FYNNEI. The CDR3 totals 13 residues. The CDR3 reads CASMNRENTEAFF. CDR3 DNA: TGTGCCAGCATGAATAGGGAGAACACTGAAGCTTTCTTT.

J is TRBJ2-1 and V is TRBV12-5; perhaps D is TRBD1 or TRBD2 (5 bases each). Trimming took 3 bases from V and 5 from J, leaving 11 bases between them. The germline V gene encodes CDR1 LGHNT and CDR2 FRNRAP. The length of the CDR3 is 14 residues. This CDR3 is CASGFGTGHNEQFF. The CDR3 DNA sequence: TGTGCTAGTGGTTTCGGGACGGGCCACAATGAGCAGTTCTTC.

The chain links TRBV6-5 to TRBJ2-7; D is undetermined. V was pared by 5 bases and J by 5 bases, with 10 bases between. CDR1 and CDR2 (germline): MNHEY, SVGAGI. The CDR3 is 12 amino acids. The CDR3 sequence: CASSRSGDEQYF. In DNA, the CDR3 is TGTGCCAGCAGTCGGTCAGGCGACGAGCAGTACTTC.

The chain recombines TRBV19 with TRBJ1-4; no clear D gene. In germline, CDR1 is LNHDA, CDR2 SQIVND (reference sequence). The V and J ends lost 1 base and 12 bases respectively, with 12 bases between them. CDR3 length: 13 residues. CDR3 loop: CASSIVGGRELFF. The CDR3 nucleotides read TGTGCCAGTAGTATAGTAGGAGGGCGTGAACTGTTTTTT.